Shown below are 22 T cell receptor beta chains from a single sample sequenced in a study of T cell repertoires in ileal Crohn's disease. Profiling relied on immunoSEQ multiplex PCR, and the TCRdb table lists in-frame clones only, not all of them. This table holds roughly 9,600 clones, less than 85% found once. The specimen was ileal tissue. Every receptor here comes from an adult with Crohn's disease.

The chain has TRBV29-1 and TRBJ1-2, with D tentatively TRBD1 (5 bases). The germline gives CDR1 SQVTM, CDR2 ANQGSEA. Between the trimmed V and J ends, which lost 4 bases and 2 bases, there was a span of 5 bases. This CDR3 has 11 amino acids. CDR3 sequence (DNA): TGCAGCGTTGGACAGAACTATGGCTACACCTTC. Translation gives CSVGQNYGYTF.

This rearrangement joins TRBV5-1 to TRBJ2-6; perhaps TRBD2 as D (5 bases). The V end lost 2 bases, the J end lost 0 bases, and 9 bases lay between the germline ends. This CDR3 is 16 amino acids long. Germline V lookup: CDR1 SGHRS, CDR2 YFSETQ. In DNA, the CDR3 is TGCGCCAGCAGCTTCGGACGGGACTCTGGGGCCAACGTCCTGACTTTC. This codes for CASSFGRDSGANVLTF.

The chain has TRBV9 and TRBJ1-2, with TRBD1 as a possible D gene (5 bases). In germline, CDR1 is SGDLS, CDR2 YYNGEE. CDR3 length: 15 residues. Trimming pared 0 bases from V and 8 bases from J, leaving 17 bases between. The CDR3 is CASSVVAGAGWGYTF. The CDR3 DNA is TGTGCCAGCAGCGTAGTAGCTGGGGCAGGGTGGGGCTACACCTTC.

The rearrangement links TRBV20-1 to TRBJ2-5; tentatively, D is TRBD1 (5 bases). V lost 1 base to trimming and J lost 7 bases, with 7 bases between them. The CDR3 contains 11 residues. CDR1 is DFQATT and CDR2 is SNEGSKA in the germline V gene (reference sequence). The CDR3 nucleotides read TGCAGTGCTAGAGCCCAGGGGACCCAGTACTTC. Its protein product is CSARAQGTQYF.

The CDR3 nucleotides are TGTGCCAGCAGTTTTTTGCGGGGGACGACCTACGAGCAGTACTTC. As protein: CASSFLRGTTYEQYF. This chain links TRBV27 with TRBJ2-7; 7 nucleotides align to TRBD2. Germline V gene lookup returns CDR1 MNHEY and CDR2 SMNVEV (reference sequence). The CDR3 length is 15 residues. After removal of 3 bases from V and 2 bases from J, the junction contained 7 bases not matched to a gene.

This clone was recorded once. This rearrangement joins TRBV30 to TRBJ1-4; 9 positions match TRBD1. Germline trimming cut 0 bases from V and 8 bases from J; bases unmatched to any gene: 4. CDR3 size: 14 residues. Germline CDR1 and CDR2: GTSNPN and SVGIG (reference sequence). The CDR3 bases are TGTGCCTGGAGTGTACGACAGGGGGGCGAAAAACTGTTTTTT. It codes for CAWSVRQGGEKLFF. Using reference TRBV30 and TRBJ1-4 for the parts outside the CDR3, the full variable domain is SQTIHQWPATLVQPVGSPLSLECTVEGTSNPNLYWYRQAAGRGLQLLFYSVGIGQISSEVPQNLSASRPQDRQFILSSKKLLLSDSGFYLCAWSVRQGGEKLFFGSGTQLSVL.

The rearrangement joins TRBV28 to TRBJ1-4; 8 bases map to TRBD1. V shed 8 bases and J 4 bases; nucleotides not matched to a gene: 9. CDR1 and CDR2 (germline): MDHEN, SYDVKM. The length of the CDR3 is 15 residues. The CDR3 DNA reads TGTGCCAGCCAGACCCTGACAGGGGTTAATGAAAAACTGTTTTTT. The encoded protein is CASQTLTGVNEKLFF. Combining the CDR3 with reference TRBV28 and TRBJ1-4 gives the whole variable domain DVKVTQSSRYLVKRTGEKVFLECVQDMDHENMFWYRQDPGLGLRLIYFSYDVKMKEKGDIPEGYSVSREKKERFSLILESASTNQTSMYLCASQTLTGVNEKLFFGSGTQLSVL.

The chain has TRBV4-2 and TRBJ2-1; no reliable D call. The germline V gene encodes CDR1 LGHNA and CDR2 YNFKEQ. The CDR3 length is 16 residues. V dropped 0 bases and J dropped 2 bases, with 11 bases sitting between them. CDR3 sequence reads: CASSQDRAGTYNEQFF. DNA of the CDR3: TGTGCCAGCAGCCAAGATCGTGCCGGTACCTACAATGAGCAGTTCTTC.

This clone was detected a few times. This rearrangement joins TRBV5-1 to TRBJ2-7; 8 bases fit TRBD2. Germline-derived CDR1 and CDR2 are SGHRS and YFSETQ. The V and J ends lost 6 bases and 4 bases, in that order; junction bases with no gene match: 12. The CDR3 length is 15 residues. The CDR3 DNA sequence: TGCGCCAGCAAACTACTAGCCGGGGGGGCGTACGAGCAGTACTTC. Its protein is CASKLLAGGAYEQYF.

The V call is TRBV4-3, the J call TRBJ1-5; D unresolved. The ends were cut back, 4 bases at V and 4 bases at J, with 14 bases in the middle. The CDR3 length is 15 residues. Germline CDR1 reads LGHNA; CDR2 reads YSLEER. The CDR3 spells CASSPRLDWNQPQHF. The CDR3 DNA is TGCGCCAGCAGCCCTCGGCTGGACTGGAATCAGCCCCAGCATTTT.

The chain joins TRBV18 to TRBJ2-5; a weak D match, TRBD2 (5 bases). The germline V gene has CDR1 KGHSH and CDR2 LQKENI. There are 14 residues in the CDR3. V dropped 6 bases and J dropped 3 bases, with 14 bases sitting between them. The CDR3 protein is CASSLFFGEETQYF. Written as DNA, the CDR3 is TGTGCCAGCTCTCTTTTCTTCGGGGAAGAGACCCAGTACTTC.

The chain recombines TRBV12-5 with TRBJ2-5, with D perhaps TRBD2 (5 bases). This CDR3 is 14 amino acids long. V dropped 8 bases and J dropped 4 bases, with 17 bases sitting between them. Germline V gene data show CDR1 as LGHNT and CDR2 as FRNRAP. CDR3 residues: CASTAAGPLETQYF. The CDR3 nucleotides are TGTGCTAGTACAGCGGCAGGACCCTTAGAGACCCAGTACTTC.

This clone was seen a single time. V gene TRBV30 combines with J gene TRBJ2-1, with 16 bases lining up with TRBD2. The CDR3 contains 17 residues. Looked up from germline, CDR1 is GTSNPN and CDR2 is SVGIG (reference sequence). Trimming at V came to 1 base and at J to 6 bases, leaving 6 bases not matched to a gene. The CDR3 DNA reads TGTGCCTGGAGTGAGGGACTAGCGGGAGGGCCGGGCAATGAGCAGTTCTTC. Translating it yields CAWSEGLAGGPGNEQFF.

J is TRBJ1-2 and V is TRBV28; the D is unclear. The V end was cut by 3 bases, the J end by 5 bases, with 7 bases between. The germline gives CDR1 MDHEN, CDR2 SYDVKM. This CDR3 spans 12 amino acids. For the CDR3, the DNA is TGTGCCAGCAGTTTGGAGGGATATGGCTACACCTTC. Translation gives CASSLEGYGYTF.

V gene TRBV19 combines with J gene TRBJ1-1, with 9 bases that match TRBD1. The CDR3 has 16 amino acids. Germline CDR1 reads LNHDA; CDR2 reads SQIVND (reference sequence). Unmatched junction bases numbered 10, after V lost 7 bases and J lost 1 base. Here the CDR3 DNA reads TGTGCCAGTAAAGTTATCGACAGGGGGGAGAACACTGAAGCTTTCTTT. Translation gives CASKVIDRGENTEAFF. The variable domain in full, completed from reference TRBV19 and TRBJ1-1, reads DGGITQSPKYLFRKEGQNVTLSCEQNLNHDAMYWYRQDPGQGLRLIYYSQIVNDFQKGDIAEGYSVSREKKESFPLTVTSAQKNPTAFYLCASKVIDRGENTEAFFGQGTRLTVV.

The rearrangement joins TRBV2 to TRBJ1-2; D gene ambiguous. The CDR3 spans 16 residues. The V end was cut by 2 bases, the J end by 4 bases, with 17 bases between. Per the germline V gene, CDR1 is SNHLY and CDR2 is FYNNEI. CDR3 residues: CASSEFSQAGSYGYTF. CDR3 coding DNA: TGTGCCAGCAGTGAATTCTCGCAGGCAGGTTCCTATGGCTACACCTTC.

The V gene is TRBV5-1, the J gene TRBJ2-1, with a tentative D call TRBD2 (6 bases). Trimming shortened V by 4 bases and J by 4 bases, and 9 bases separated the two germline ends. In germline, CDR1 is SGHRS, CDR2 YFSETQ. This CDR3 has 13 amino acids. The CDR3, as DNA: TGCGCCAGCAGCAGGACTACTTACAATGAGCAGTTCTTC. Translated, it gives CASSRTTYNEQFF.

The V call is TRBV7-9, the J call TRBJ1-1; a weak D match, TRBD1 (6 bases). Per germline, CDR1 SEHNR and CDR2 FQNEAQ (reference sequence). Between the trimmed V and J ends, which lost 4 bases and 0 bases, there was a span of 12 bases. This CDR3 is 15 amino acids long. The CDR3 sequence: CASSSRGNMNTEAFF. CDR3 DNA: TGTGCCAGCAGCTCTAGGGGGAATATGAACACTGAAGCTTTCTTT.

The chain recombines TRBV5-1 with TRBJ2-5; TRBD2 agrees at 7 bases. The J segment lost 3 bases and the V segment lost 4 bases, leaving 9 bases of the junction unmatched. The CDR3 is made up of 15 amino acids. Looked up from germline, CDR1 is SGHRS and CDR2 is YFSETQ. CDR3 protein: CASSSSGLNEETQYF. The CDR3 DNA reads TGCGCCAGCAGCAGTAGCGGGCTGAATGAAGAGACCCAGTACTTC.

The chain combines TRBV10-3 with TRBJ2-5; TRBD2 matches at 12 bases. The V and J ends lost 6 bases and 5 bases, in that order; junction bases with no gene match: 1. The germline gives CDR1 ENHRY, CDR2 SYGVKD. The CDR3 is 13 amino acids. The CDR3 reads CAISTSGGETQYF. CDR3 sequence (DNA): TGTGCCATCAGCACTAGCGGGGGGGAGACCCAGTACTTC.

V usage is TRBV5-4 and J usage is TRBJ1-1; D call uncertain. The CDR3 runs to 16 residues. The germline V gene has CDR1 SGHNT and CDR2 YYREEE (reference sequence). V lost 1 base to trimming and J lost 0 bases, with 13 bases between them. The CDR3 spells CASSLSSRGMNTEAFF. As DNA, the CDR3 is TGTGCCAGCAGCTTGTCATCTCGGGGAATGAACACTGAAGCTTTCTTT.

The genes are TRBV7-3 and TRBJ2-2; D is ambiguous. V was clipped by 4 bases and J by 6 bases, with 6 bases between them. Germline CDR1 reads SGHTA; CDR2 reads FQGTGA. The CDR3 has 12 residues. In DNA, the CDR3 is TGTGCCAGCAGCTCCTTTTCCGGGGAGCTGTTTTTT. It codes for CASSSFSGELFF.